This is a list of T cell receptor beta chains from one sample in a study of cytomegalovirus exposure and HLA in healthy donors. Measured with immunoSEQ multiplex PCR; TCRdb has only the in-frame clones, and not every one. The sample has some 100,000 clones, more than 60% seen once. Sequenced input: PBMCs. The receptors stem from a woman between 18 and 29 years old in good health and CMV-seropositive. Each CDR3 is given with its conserved first and last residue. Each record gives: D gene, clone size, V gene, J gene, CDR3 DNA, CDR3 protein. The D gene is left open where the match is weak. Size values are once, few and many counts, or a class for expanded clones, and some rows have none.

>TRBD2|.|TRBV30|TRBJ2-1
TGTGCCTGGAGTTCCCACCAAGCGGGAGGGTCCTACAATGAGCAGTTCTTC
CAWSSHQAGGSYNEQFF
>TRBD1|.|TRBV5-1|TRBJ1-1
TGCGCCAGCAGCTTGTGGGGACAGGCGAACACTGAAGCTTTCTTT
CASSLWGQANTEAFF
>TRBD2|once|TRBV27|TRBJ2-3
TGTGCCAGCAGCAAGGGGGCTAGCGGGAGGAGCACAGATACGCAGTATTTT
CASSKGASGRSTDTQYF
>.|.|TRBV27|TRBJ2-7
TGTGCCAGCAGAGGGGGAAGCTACGAGCAGTACTTC
CASRGGSYEQYF
>.|.|TRBV28|TRBJ1-2
TGTGCCAGCAAAGCGGCGGATCATGGCTACACCTTC
CASKAADHGYTF
>.|.|TRBV28|TRBJ1-1
TGTGCCAGCAGAACAAGACAGTTGAACACTGAAGCTTTCTTT
CASRTRQLNTEAFF
>.|.|TRBV7-2|TRBJ2-2
TGTGCCAGCAGCTCCGCGACTCGTTCCCTCGGGGAGCTGTTTTTT
CASSSATRSLGELFF
>.|.|TRBV19|TRBJ2-7
TGTGCCAGTAGTCCCGAGGGAGAATACGAGCAGTACTTC
CASSPEGEYEQYF
>TRBD1|.|TRBV5-1|TRBJ2-6
TGCGCCAGCAGCGGGACGGGACAGGGGGCAGCCGGGGCCAACGTCCTGACTTTC
CASSGTGQGAAGANVLTF
>.|.|TRBV14|TRBJ1-5
TGTGCCAGCAGCCAAGCGGGATCACGGCAGCCCCAGCATTTT
CASSQAGSRQPQHF
>.|once|TRBV9|TRBJ1-1
TGTGCCAGCTCGGGTAGCATGAACACTGAAGCTTTCTTT
CASSGSMNTEAFF
>TRBD2|few|TRBV7-2|TRBJ2-1
TGTGCCAGCAGCTCCAGCGGGAGACAGTTCTTC
CASSSSGRQFF
>TRBD1|.|TRBV18|TRBJ1-2
TGTGCCAGCTCGTCTCAGGACAGGAACTATGGCTACACCTTC
CASSSQDRNYGYTF
>TRBD1|.|TRBV5-4|TRBJ2-7
TGTGCCAGCAGCTTGCCGGGACAGAACTACGAGCAGTACTTC
CASSLPGQNYEQYF
>TRBD2|few|TRBV7-2|TRBJ2-7
TGTGCCAGCAGCTCAGGACTAGCGGGAGGGCCGTACGACGAGCAGTACTTC
CASSSGLAGGPYDEQYF
>.|.|TRBV19|TRBJ2-1
TGTGCCAGTAGTAAGAGGGAGAATGAGCAGTTCTTC
CASSKRENEQFF
>.|.|TRBV6-1|TRBJ1-2
TGTGCCAGCAGTGAATTTCGGGGGGTCACTAACTATGGCTACACCTTC
CASSEFRGVTNYGYTF
>.|.|TRBV6-5|TRBJ1-5
TGTGCCAGCAGTTTAGGAGGGGTTAATCAGCCCCAGCATTTT
CASSLGGVNQPQHF
>.|.|TRBV7-2|TRBJ2-1
TGTGCCAGCAGACCAGACCTAGCGGAGCAGTTCTTC
CASRPDLAEQFF
>.|.|TRBV19|TRBJ2-7
TGTGCCAGTGGGGGGACCACGAGGAACGAGCAGTACTTC
CASGGTTRNEQYF
>TRBD2|.|TRBV7-3|TRBJ2-5
TGTGCCAGCAGCCGACTCTCCCCACCGATAGCGGGAGCGGGTTCGGAGACCCAGTACTTC
CASSRLSPPIAGAGSETQYF
>TRBD1|.|TRBV18|TRBJ1-3
TGTGCCAGCTCTCAAACGGGGACAGGCGGGCTAAACACCATATATTTT
CASSQTGTGGLNTIYF